Following are 14 T cell receptor beta chains from one sample sequenced in a study of T cells in tumors after PD-1 blockade. Clones were sequenced by immunoSEQ multiplex PCR, and TCRdb holds only the in-frame ones, with some missing. The sample has around 12,000 clones, 63% seen once. The sample consisted of tumor tissue, taken before anti-PD-1 treatment. Every receptor here comes from a human donor with cutaneous squamous cell carcinoma.

V is TRBV5-1 and J is TRBJ2-2, with 9 nucleotides matching TRBD2. The CDR3 has 17 amino acids. Germline values: CDR1 SGHRS, CDR2 YFSETQ. The V segment lost 6 bases and the J segment 2 bases; nucleotides outside the gene matches: 11. The CDR3 region has the DNA TGCGCCAGCAACTATAAGTGGCTAGCGGGAAACACCGGGGAGCTGTTTTTT. Translated: CASNYKWLAGNTGELFF.

The chain has TRBV20-1 and TRBJ2-2; D unclear. The V and J ends lost 2 bases and 7 bases respectively, with 5 bases between them. CDR1 and CDR2 from the germline V gene are DFQATT and SNEGSKA (reference sequence). The CDR3 has 11 residues. CDR3 residues: CSARFGGELFF. Written as DNA, the CDR3 is TGCAGTGCTAGATTCGGCGGGGAGCTGTTTTTT.

Regarding this clone: The junction differs from germline at one of its ends, possibly a read error. The rearrangement uses TRBV11-3 and TRBJ2-7, with a weak D call TRBD2 (5 bases). Per germline, CDR1 SGHNT and CDR2 YENEEA. There are 14 residues in the CDR3. CDR3: CASSLEEDLRVQYF. The CDR3 region has the DNA TGTGCCAGCAGCCTAGAGGAGGATTTACGTGTGCAGTACTTC.

This clone was seen a few times. This chain connects TRBV24-1 to TRBJ2-5, with 13 bases aligning to TRBD2. Germline V gene lookup returns CDR1 KGHDR and CDR2 SFDVKD. V lost 4 bases, J lost 2 bases, and 6 bases stayed unmatched. The CDR3 has 17 amino acids. The CDR3 bases are TGTGCCACCAGTGAATTTGGGACTAGCGGGACGCAAGAGACCCAGTACTTC. It is translated as CATSEFGTSGTQETQYF.

This chain's CDR3 is CAWSIPGTQGNTIYF. Here the CDR3 DNA reads TGTGCCTGGAGTATTCCGGGAACTCAAGGAAACACCATATATTTT. The rearrangement uses TRBV30 and TRBJ1-3; no clear D. CDR3 length: 15 amino acids. From germline, CDR1 is GTSNPN and CDR2 SVGIG (reference sequence). Deletions cut 2 bases from V and 4 bases from J, with 15 bases between. Drawing the rest from reference TRBV30 and TRBJ1-3, the complete variable domain is SQTIHQWPATLVQPVGSPLSLECTVEGTSNPNLYWYRQAAGRGLQLLFYSVGIGQISSEVPQNLSASRPQDRQFILSSKKLLLSDSGFYLCAWSIPGTQGNTIYFGEGSWLTVV.

The rearrangement links TRBV5-5 to TRBJ2-7, with TRBD1 identical over 8 bases. Germline trimming cut 2 bases from V and 3 bases from J; bases unmatched to any gene: 4. CDR1 is SGHKS, CDR2 YYEKEE, per germline (reference sequence). This CDR3 contains 14 residues. The CDR3 here is CASSFRGTGYEQYF. CDR3 sequence (DNA): TGTGCCAGCAGCTTTAGAGGGACAGGCTACGAGCAGTACTTC.

Only one count was recorded for this clone. The chain uses TRBV21-1 and TRBJ2-7; whether TRBD2, the table's D call, matches the DNA was not checked. TRBV21-1 is given as a pseudogene. This CDR3 is built from 17 residues. The CDR3 DNA is TGTGCCAGCAGCCCGCGGGAGTTAGGGGTGAGCGGGTACGAGCAGTACTTC. Translated, it gives CASSPRELGVSGYEQYF.

This sequence joins TRBV7-9 and TRBJ1-4, with D perhaps matching TRBD1 (6 bases). V lost 5 bases, J lost 6 bases, and 16 bases lay in between. Germline V gives CDR1 SEHNR, CDR2 FQNEAQ (reference sequence). This CDR3 contains 15 residues. The CDR3 DNA follows: TGTGCCAGCAGCCCTTTAGGGGGGCGAGATGAAAAACTGTTTTTT. Its translation is CASSPLGGRDEKLFF.

Only a few counts were recorded for this clone. The chain joins TRBV27 to TRBJ1-6, with D possibly being TRBD1 (5 bases). Germline CDR1 reads MNHEY; CDR2 reads SMNVEV (reference sequence). This CDR3 has 14 residues. V was cut by 6 bases and J by 8 bases, with 14 bases left in between. CDR3 DNA: TGTGCCAGCAGAAATGGTGGGGCAGATTCACCCCTCCACTTT. Translating gives CASRNGGADSPLHF.

V gene TRBV24-1 combines with J gene TRBJ1-5, with D possibly TRBD1 on 5 matching bases. V was shortened by 9 bases and J by 3 bases, with 17 bases between the two germline ends. The CDR3 is 15 residues long. Germline CDR1 reads KGHDR; CDR2 reads SFDVKD. CDR3: CATRGDGLDNQPQHF. The CDR3 DNA is TGTGCCACCCGGGGGGACGGACTTGACAATCAGCCCCAGCATTTT.

By its share, this clone is medium-sized. The V and J genes are TRBV5-1 and TRBJ2-7; TRBD1 matches at 9 bases. CDR1 SGHRS and CDR2 YFSETQ come from the germline V gene. There are 13 residues in the CDR3. V gave up 4 bases and J gave up 7 bases; unmatched junction bases: 6. CDR3 in amino acids: CASSTQGAQEQYF. CDR3 DNA sequence: TGCGCCAGCAGCACACAGGGGGCCCAGGAGCAGTACTTC.

The J gene is TRBJ2-7, the V gene TRBV11-3; 14 bases line up with TRBD2. This CDR3 region has 18 residues. Trimming at V came to 0 bases and at J to 3 bases, leaving 7 bases not matched to a gene. CDR1 is SGHNT and CDR2 is YENEEA in the germline V gene. This CDR3 is CASSLDWTSGGYSYEQYF. Written as DNA, the CDR3 is TGTGCCAGCAGCTTAGACTGGACTAGCGGGGGGTACAGCTACGAGCAGTACTTC.

This clone showed up just a few times. This sequence joins TRBV5-4 and TRBJ1-2; D uncertain. There are 13 residues in the CDR3. V was trimmed by 5 bases and J by 0 bases, leaving 8 bases between them. The germline gives CDR1 SGHNT, CDR2 YYREEE (reference sequence). CDR3 nucleotide sequence: TGTGCCAGCAGACCTAATACTAACTATGGCTACACCTTC. Residues: CASRPNTNYGYTF.

The chain has TRBV13 and TRBJ2-7; TRBD2 aligns across 10 bases. The ends lost 5 bases at V and 7 bases at J; junction bases unmatched: 5. The CDR3 extends over 13 amino acids. Germline CDR1 reads PRHDT; CDR2 reads FYEKMQ (reference sequence). The CDR3 DNA is TGTGCCAGCAGCGCAGCGACTAGCGGGGAGCAGTACTTC. Amino acids: CASSAATSGEQYF.